This TCR beta chain was found in a study of blood T cell repertoires in COVID-19. For the study at large: Whether acute or convalescent, the COVID-19 samples came from the United States, Italy and Spain.

Participant age was about 18 to 89 years, and participants resided in 24 US areas. Cohort assignment relied on participant-reported clinical history. Per the germline V gene, CDR1 is SQVTM and CDR2 is ANQGSEA. J gave up 1 base and V 6 bases, and 8 bases lay outside the gene matches. This CDR3 contains 14 residues. The repertoire was sequenced with immunoSEQ multiplex PCR; TCRdb's copy has only in-frame clones and lacks some. The sample has about 200,000 clones, about 82% seen once. The sample taken for sequencing was PBMCs or T cells enriched from blood (not recorded which). This receptor was identified in a man between 40 and 49 years old with acute COVID-19. This sequence joins TRBV29-1 and TRBJ2-5, with 7 bases matching TRBD1. CDR3 DNA: TGCAGCGTCCCTAGGAGACAGGGCCAAGAGACCCAGTACTTC. Protein: CSVPRRQGQETQYF.